The entry that follows covers one TCR beta chain sequence. Its antigen target is currently unknown. Base-call qualities are not available, and no considerably larger clone is one nucleotide away. Library preparation used the immunoSEQ multiplex PCR assay. The multiplex PCR relied on a mix of 60 forward primers for TCR Vbeta segments and 13 reverse primers for TCR Jbeta segments. The CDR3 region of rearranged TCR beta genes was amplified from genomic DNA by a multiplex PCR assay. The Illumina HiSeq System was used to sequence the amplified TCR beta libraries as 87-base-pair reads. The authors' analysis ran thus. A later analysis tallied roughly 76 million unique TCR beta chains across the 600 to 700 repertoires, and approximately 9.9 million of those chains were shared by two or more donors. Raw reads were error-corrected and collapsed into unique sequences by a nearest-neighbor algorithm in which closely related sequences were merged to remove PCR and sequencing errors. CDR3 sequences were aligned to IMGT reference sequences to assign V, D and J gene segments. For a sequence to be retained, a match of at least six nucleotides was required to both a V gene segment and a J gene segment. A rearrangement was called productive if the CDR3 had no stop codons and remained in frame with V and J, and every other rearrangement was called non-productive. CDR3 was defined according to IMGT convention as the region running from the second conserved V-encoded cysteine to the conserved J-encoded phenylalanine. The earlier analysis of some 550 of the donors excluded any sequence lacking an unambiguous match to a single V gene segment. An earlier analysis of approximately 590 of the donors called V segments functional above 56.7% productive rearrangements and segregating when the between-donor standard deviation exceeded 5%. A statistical classification framework was developed to diagnose cytomegalovirus status using the catalog of TCR beta chain sequences. In a later analysis, V and J genes were assigned by comparing TCR nucleotide sequences against IMGT/GENE-DB human TR gene sequences. The TCRdist pipeline was used in a later analysis to assign CDR3 sequences and most-parsimonious VDJ recombination scenarios. A later analysis defined each TCR beta chain by its CDR3 amino acid sequence plus V-gene family, and excluded reads lacking a unique V-gene family. A later analysis removed over 500 highly shared, low-generation-probability nucleotide sequences to deal with suspected cross-contamination and a sequencing artifact. In a later analysis, a clonal expansion index for each public chain was calculated from normalized within-repertoire ranks of inferred template counts. In a later analysis, generation probabilities were computed using a VDJ recombination model fitted to out-of-frame rearrangements, and the results were checked against IGoR. In a later analysis, hypergeometric tests were used to score TCR-TCR, TCR-HLA and TCR-CMV co-occurrence, with a repertoire-size bias correction applied to TCR pairs. A later analysis estimated false discovery rates by permuting HLA or CMV assignments 20 times. In a later analysis, co-occurring TCRs were grouped using DBSCAN, and TCRdist sequence similarity was added for clustering within HLA-allele-positive subsets. For co-occurrence clustering, repertoires with fewer than 30,000 or more than 120,000 public chains were excluded, along with roughly five repertoires with anomalous nucleotide sharing. Here the immuneACCESS table is served through TCRdb, limited to in-frame sequences with V and J called. Missing clones are a known gap in these copies; in checked studies unresolved V genes cover under half, and the rest lacks a known reason. The DNA was the basis for D and trimming; V, J and clone size are from that table. This sample is represented by roughly 170,000 clones; about four fifths of them were singletons. The ten largest make up approximately 0.78% of the sample.

This specimen belongs to a study of cytomegalovirus exposure and HLA in healthy donors (dated by TCRdb to the late 2010s). About the full investigation: According to an earlier analysis of several hundred of the donors, about 190 million T cells yielded some 120 million unique TCR beta sequences and more than 250 Gb of sequence data. An early release covering approximately 600 HLA-typed donors comprised around 300 gigabases of sequencing data and approximately 80 million unique TCR sequences. Of the 300 to 400 genotyped donors, about 80% fell in the genetic ancestry cluster associated with self-reported Caucasian donors. The aim of the study was to test whether cataloging public T cell receptors could identify signatures of past pathogen exposure. Using immunosequencing, the study profiled T cell repertoires from some 670 subjects and related those repertoires to cytomegalovirus serostatus. In addition to the first cohort of approximately 650 subjects, a separate validation cohort of 120 different subjects was used. To predict cytomegalovirus infection status, the study brought together high-throughput TCR immunosequencing, statistical association of individual TCRs with disease status, and machine learning. In a later analysis, previously published TCR beta repertoires from several hundred donors were re-analyzed and high-resolution HLA genotyping was added so that TCR occurrence patterns could be studied. The later analysis used no new phenotypic data to find candidate immune exposures, relying instead on TCR beta sequences and their occurrence across donors. An earlier analysis of some 500 of the donors used high-throughput TCR beta sequencing to judge whether each TCR beta V gene segment behaved as functional or pseudogenic. Donor age, sex, ethnicity and CMV serostatus were compiled together with the repertoire data. In a later genetic analysis, genome-wide SNP genotypes for 398 of the 666 donors were used, and that subset was treated as a discovery cohort. All discovery cohort repertoires had been generated using a single sequencing platform. Class I and class II HLA loci were covered by the typing at four-digit resolution. Typing coverage varied by locus: roughly 620-640 donors for A, B, C, DRB1 and DQB1; around 560 for DQA1; around 570 for DPA1; roughly 450 for DPB1. Roughly five DR-DQ haplotypes were handled as single units for association and clustering, since linkage in the cohort was strong. Among over 350 genotyped donors of the cohort, an average of roughly 240,000 unique TCR beta nucleotide sequences were sequenced per donor, roughly 18% of them non-productive.

The full study reports these points: Linkage disequilibrium might explain the correlated functional status among segregating V segments, but an unknown experimental factor could not be excluded. According to a later genetic analysis, donors in an Asian-associated ancestry cluster had fewer N-insertions in productive TCRs than the approximately 630-donor mean. Assigning TCR associations to individual alleles was difficult when HLA alleles, especially DR and DQ, strongly co-occurred. While some public TCRs were present in many individuals, most TCR sequences turned up only very rarely across donors. In a later analysis, HLA-associated TCR beta chains showed more clonal expansion and lower generation probabilities than non-associated chains that were equally common. A further reported finding was that TCR beta sequences accurately predicted the HLA-A and HLA-B alleles for most subjects in the first cohort. A later analysis reported that several top co-occurrence clusters appeared linked to parvovirus B19, influenza, CMV and Epstein-Barr virus. The 87-base-pair reads could not distinguish some IMGT-functional V segments, including TRBV6-2 and TRBV6-3, so those segments were excluded. Specific HLA alleles were associated with roughly 16,000 TCR beta sequences at a false discovery rate of 0.05 in a later analysis. The presence/absence analyses assumed that sequencing depth was roughly uniform across donors, and that assumption may not be true. In an earlier analysis of roughly 500 of the donors, most TCR beta V segments appeared in productive rearrangements about 90% or about 30% of the time, broadly matching IMGT annotations. CMV serostatus was the only immune exposure information available for the cohort. Because some donors lacked HLA typing at each locus, the association tests relied only on the typed subset. A cluster of highly shared sequence variants was judged likely to represent a technical artifact of the sequencing pipeline. Cytomegalovirus status was reported to be diagnosed by the classifier with high specificity and sensitivity in both the original and validation cohorts. V-gene and J-gene trimming of TCR beta chains was associated with a missense DCLRE1C variant in a later genetic analysis, and the association was replicated in an independent cohort. Only TCR beta chains were sequenced in this cohort, and the absence of alpha or paired-chain data limited detectable features. In vitro tests confirmed that a few of the cytomegalovirus-associated TCR beta chains recognize cytomegalovirus antigens. A later analysis found that TCR association rates varied across HLA loci, with DRB1 alleles showing the most associated TCRs and HLA-C alleles the fewest. Most CMV-associated TCR beta chains appeared to be HLA-restricted in a later analysis, and the HLA associations seemed to be driven largely by CMV exposure. In the study, about 150 TCR beta chains were listed as associated with cytomegalovirus. The authors suggested that the approach could potentially be generalized to other disease states and immunological phenotypes. Fewer than 20 rarely observed V segments, including chromosome 9 orphons, were excluded from the earlier analysis of 550 to 700 of the donors because counts were too low.

The germline V gene sets CDR1 to MGHRA and CDR2 to YSYEKL. V lost 8 bases and J lost 0 bases; the stretch between them is 10 bases long. The CDR3 holds 13 amino acids from the cysteine to the phenylalanine. Only the CDR3 region is kept as DNA, spanning 39 bases read in frame from base 1. The cohort was made up of about 670 healthy bone marrow donors. At the time of sampling, every cohort member was nominally healthy, though immune exposures that went unrecorded were likely present. The donor tested CMV seronegative and was one of the 352 seronegative cohort members. Each donor provided a peripheral blood sample, and peripheral blood mononuclear cells were used for TCR beta sequencing. Genomic DNA was extracted from the blood cell samples with the Qiagen DNeasy Blood Extraction Kit.

The chain was built from TRBV4-1 and TRBJ1-1, with the D gene uncertain. The receptor's source is a woman under 30 in good health and CMV-seronegative. Source material: PBMCs. The CDR3 amino acid sequence is: CASRRSMNTEAFF. The DNA sequence follows: TGCGCCAGCCGGAGATCAATGAACACTGAAGCTTTCTTT.